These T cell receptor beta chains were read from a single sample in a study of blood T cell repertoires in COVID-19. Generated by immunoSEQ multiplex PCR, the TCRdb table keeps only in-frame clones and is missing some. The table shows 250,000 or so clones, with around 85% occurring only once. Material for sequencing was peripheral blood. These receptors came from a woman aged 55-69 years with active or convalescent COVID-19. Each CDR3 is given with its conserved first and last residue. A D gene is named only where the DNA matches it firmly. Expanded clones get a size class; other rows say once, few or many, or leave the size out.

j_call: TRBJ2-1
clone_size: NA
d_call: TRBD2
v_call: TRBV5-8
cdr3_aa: CASSWRTSGVNNEQFF
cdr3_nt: TGTGCCAGCAGCTGGAGGACTAGCGGGGTCAACAATGAGCAGTTCTTC

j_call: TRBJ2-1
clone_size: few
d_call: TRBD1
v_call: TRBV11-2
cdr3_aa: CASSQQQGNEQFF
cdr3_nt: TGTGCCAGCAGTCAACAACAGGGGAATGAGCAGTTCTTC

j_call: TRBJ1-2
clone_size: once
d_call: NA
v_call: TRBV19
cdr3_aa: CASSLGGENYGYTF
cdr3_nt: TGTGCCAGTAGCCTAGGGGGGGAGAACTATGGCTACACCTTC

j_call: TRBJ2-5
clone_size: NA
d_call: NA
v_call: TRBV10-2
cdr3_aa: CASSQARETQYF
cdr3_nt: TGCGCCAGCTCCCAGGCCAGGGAGACCCAGTACTTC

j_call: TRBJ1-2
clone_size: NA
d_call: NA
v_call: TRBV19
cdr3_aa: CASSIGPANYGYTF
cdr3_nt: TGTGCCAGTAGTATAGGGCCAGCTAACTATGGCTACACCTTC

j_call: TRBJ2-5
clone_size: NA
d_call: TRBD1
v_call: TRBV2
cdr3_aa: CASTRDREETQYF
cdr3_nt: TGTGCCAGCACACGGGACAGGGAAGAGACCCAGTACTTC

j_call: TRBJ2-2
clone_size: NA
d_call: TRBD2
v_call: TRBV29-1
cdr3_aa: CSVQLAGGPNTGELFF
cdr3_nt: TGCAGCGTCCAACTAGCGGGGGGACCGAACACCGGGGAGCTGTTTTTT

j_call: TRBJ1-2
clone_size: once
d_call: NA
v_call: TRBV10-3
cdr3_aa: CASRRDLLGYTF
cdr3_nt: TGTGCCTCCCGGCGGGACTTACTGGGCTACACCTTC

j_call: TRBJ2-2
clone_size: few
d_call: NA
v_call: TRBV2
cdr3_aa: CASSEVRSTGELFF
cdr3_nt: TGTGCCAGCAGTGAAGTACGGAGCACCGGGGAGCTGTTTTTT

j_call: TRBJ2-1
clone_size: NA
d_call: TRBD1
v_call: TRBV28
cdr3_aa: CASSFVYGQGGYNEQFF
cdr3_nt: TGTGCCAGCAGTTTCGTTTACGGACAGGGAGGTTACAATGAGCAGTTCTTC

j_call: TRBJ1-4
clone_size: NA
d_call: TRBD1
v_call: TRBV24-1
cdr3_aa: CATSERTGTPTTNEKLFF
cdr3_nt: TGTGCCACCAGTGAACGGACAGGGACCCCGACAACTAATGAAAAACTGTTTTTT

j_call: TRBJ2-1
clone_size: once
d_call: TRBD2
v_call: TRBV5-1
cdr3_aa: CASTPDDTGAGAYNEQFF
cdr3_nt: TGCGCCAGCACCCCCGACGACACCGGAGCGGGGGCCTACAATGAGCAGTTCTTC

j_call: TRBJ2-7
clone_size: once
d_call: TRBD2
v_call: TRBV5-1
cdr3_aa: CASSLLRGGQNYEQYF
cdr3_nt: TGCGCCAGCAGCTTGTTGCGGGGAGGGCAGAACTACGAGCAGTACTTC

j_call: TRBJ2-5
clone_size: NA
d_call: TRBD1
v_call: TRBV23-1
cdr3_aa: CAPFATGYFETQYF
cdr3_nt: TGCGCCCCGTTCGCGACAGGGTATTTTGAGACCCAGTACTTC

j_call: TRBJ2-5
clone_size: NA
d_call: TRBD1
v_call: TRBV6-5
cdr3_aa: CASSSGQGQETQYF
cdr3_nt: TGTGCCAGCAGTTCCGGACAGGGGCAAGAGACCCAGTACTTC

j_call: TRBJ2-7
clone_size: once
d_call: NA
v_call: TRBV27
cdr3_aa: CASRPDWYSYEQYF
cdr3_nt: TGTGCCAGCAGGCCTGACTGGTACTCCTACGAGCAGTACTTC

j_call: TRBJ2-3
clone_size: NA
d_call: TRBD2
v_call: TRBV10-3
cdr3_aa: CAISLTSGRPGDTQYF
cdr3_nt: TGTGCCATCAGCCTGACTAGCGGGAGGCCCGGAGATACGCAGTATTTT

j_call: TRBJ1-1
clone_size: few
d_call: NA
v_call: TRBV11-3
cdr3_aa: CASSLLRGEAFF
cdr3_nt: TGTGCCAGCAGCTTATTGCGTGGTGAAGCTTTCTTT

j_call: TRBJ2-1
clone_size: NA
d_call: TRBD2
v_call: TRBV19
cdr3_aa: CASSVLGGEGEQFF
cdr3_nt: TGTGCCAGTAGTGTCCTCGGGGGGGAAGGTGAGCAGTTCTTC

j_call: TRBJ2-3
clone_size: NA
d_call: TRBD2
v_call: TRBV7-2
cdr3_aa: CASSFEGLATDTQYF
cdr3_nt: TGTGCCAGCAGCTTTGAAGGACTAGCGACAGATACGCAGTATTTT

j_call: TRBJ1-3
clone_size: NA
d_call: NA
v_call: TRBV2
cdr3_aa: CASSEWGSGDLSGNTIYF
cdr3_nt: TGTGCCAGCAGTGAATGGGGGTCGGGGGACCTCTCTGGAAACACCATATATTTT

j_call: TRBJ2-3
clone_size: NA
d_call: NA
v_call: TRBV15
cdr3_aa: CATSRDLDSPGGGTDTQYF
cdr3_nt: TGTGCCACCAGCAGAGATCTCGACTCTCCTGGCGGGGGCACAGATACGCAGTATTTT

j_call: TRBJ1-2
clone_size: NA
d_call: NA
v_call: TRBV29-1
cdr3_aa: CSVGDLRYTF
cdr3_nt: TGCAGCGTTGGTGACTTGAGGTACACCTTC

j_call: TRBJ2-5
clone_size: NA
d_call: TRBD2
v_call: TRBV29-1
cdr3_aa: CSVENLLAGGLQETQYF
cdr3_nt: TGCAGCGTTGAAAATTTACTAGCGGGAGGGCTCCAAGAGACCCAGTACTTC

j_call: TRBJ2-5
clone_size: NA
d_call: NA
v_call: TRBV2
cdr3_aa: CASSWRYRVQTQYF
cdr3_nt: TGTGCCAGCAGTTGGAGGTACAGGGTACAGACCCAGTACTTC

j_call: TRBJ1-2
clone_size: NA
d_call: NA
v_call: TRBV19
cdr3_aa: CASTLPQGRGYTF
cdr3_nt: TGTGCCAGTACCTTACCCCAGGGTCGAGGCTACACCTTC

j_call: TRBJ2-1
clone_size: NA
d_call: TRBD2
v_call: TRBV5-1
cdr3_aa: CASSQGTSGSIYNEQFF
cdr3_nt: TGCGCCAGCAGCCAAGGGACTAGCGGGAGTATCTACAATGAGCAGTTCTTC